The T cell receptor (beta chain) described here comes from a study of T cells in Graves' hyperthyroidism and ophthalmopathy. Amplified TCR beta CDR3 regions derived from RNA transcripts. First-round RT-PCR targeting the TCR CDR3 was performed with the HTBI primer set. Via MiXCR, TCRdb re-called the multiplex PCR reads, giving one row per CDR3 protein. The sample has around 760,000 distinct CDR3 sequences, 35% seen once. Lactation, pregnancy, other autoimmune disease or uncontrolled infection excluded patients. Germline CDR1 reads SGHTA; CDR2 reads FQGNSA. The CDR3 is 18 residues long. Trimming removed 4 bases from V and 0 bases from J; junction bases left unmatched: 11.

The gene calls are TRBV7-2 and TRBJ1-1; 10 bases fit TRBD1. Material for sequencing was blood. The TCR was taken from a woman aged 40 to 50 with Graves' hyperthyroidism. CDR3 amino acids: CASSYPRDRGFMNTEAFF. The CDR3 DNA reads TGTGCCAGCAGCTACCCGAGGGACAGGGGATTCATGAACACTGAAGCTTTCTTT. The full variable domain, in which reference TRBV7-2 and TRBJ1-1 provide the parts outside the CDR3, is GAGVSQSPSNKVTEKGKDVELRCDPISGHTALYWYRQSLGQGLEFLIYFQGNSAPDKSGLPSDRFSAERTGGSVSTLTIQRTQQEDSAVYLCASSYPRDRGFMNTEAFFGQGTRLTVV.